The clone carrying this TCR beta chain showed up many times. Two-round multiplex PCR, the amplification method, yielded TCR beta CDR3 from genomic DNA. For every TRBV and TRBJ gene, a specific primer was used in first-round PCR. Second-round PCR employed universal primers. TCRdb reanalysed the multiplex PCR reads using MiXCR and keeps one entry per CDR3 protein. The sample yields about 18,000 distinct CDR3 sequences, over 25% seen once. This sample was included in a study of prognosis after radiotherapy for stage I lung cancer. Study background: Subsequent to radiotherapy, distant metastatic disease emerged in a few patients (median around 7 months), whereas about 16 exhibited no significant progression.

After removal of 3 bases from V and 5 bases from J, the junction contained 14 bases not matched to a gene. CDR3 length: 17 amino acids. The germline gives CDR1 KGHSH, CDR2 LQKENI. The J gene is TRBJ2-5, the V gene TRBV18, with TRBD1 identical over 8 bases. The starting material was PBMCs, obtained before or after stereotactic body radiation therapy (not recorded which). The clonotype comes from a donor over 45 with non-small cell lung cancer. DNA of the CDR3: TGTGCCAGCTCACCGAGTTTCGGACAGGGTGTGTGGGAGACCCAGTACTTC. Its protein is CASSPSFGQGVWETQYF.